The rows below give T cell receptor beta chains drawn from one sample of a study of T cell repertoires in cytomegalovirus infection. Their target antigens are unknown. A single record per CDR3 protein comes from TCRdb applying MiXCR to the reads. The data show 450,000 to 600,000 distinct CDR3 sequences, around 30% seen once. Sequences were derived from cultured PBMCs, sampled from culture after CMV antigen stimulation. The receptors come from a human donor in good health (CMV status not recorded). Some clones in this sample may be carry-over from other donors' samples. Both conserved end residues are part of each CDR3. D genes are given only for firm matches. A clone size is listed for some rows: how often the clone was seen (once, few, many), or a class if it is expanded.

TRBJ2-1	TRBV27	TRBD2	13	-	CASASGSRWGQFF	TGTGCCAGTGCTAGCGGGAGCCGCTGGGGGCAGTTCTTC
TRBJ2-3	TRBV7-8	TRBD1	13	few	CASSPDRIITQYF	TGTGCCAGCAGCCCGGACAGGATTATTACGCAGTATTTT
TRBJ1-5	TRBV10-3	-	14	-	CTTRSGDSNQPQHF	TGTACCACCCGATCGGGGGACAGCAATCAGCCCCAGCATTTT
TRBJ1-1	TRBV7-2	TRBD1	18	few	CASSFAGQGIWMNTEAFF	TGTGCCAGCAGCTTCGCCGGACAGGGAATATGGATGAACACTGAAGCTTTCTTT
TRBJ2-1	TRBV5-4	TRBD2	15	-	CASSQSALRGGEQFF	TGTGCCAGCAGCCAATCCGCCCTCCGCGGGGGAGAGCAGTTCTTC
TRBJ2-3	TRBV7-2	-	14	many	CASSLDRTADTQYF	TGTGCCAGCAGCTTAGACCGGACAGCAGATACGCAGTATTTT
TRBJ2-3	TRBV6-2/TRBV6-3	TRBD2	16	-	CASSSGLAGARDTQYF	TGTGCCAGCAGTTCCGGACTAGCGGGAGCGAGAGATACGCAGTATTTT
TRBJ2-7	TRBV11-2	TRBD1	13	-	CASSRDRDNEQYF	TGTGCCAGCAGCCGGGACAGGGACAACGAGCAGTACTTC
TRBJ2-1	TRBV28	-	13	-	CASSPGSTNEQFF	TGTGCCAGCAGTCCCGGGAGTACCAATGAGCAGTTCTTC
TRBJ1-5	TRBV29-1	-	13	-	CSVAGDSNQPQHF	TGCAGCGTTGCCGGGGATAGCAATCAGCCCCAGCATTTT
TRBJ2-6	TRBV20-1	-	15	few	CSARVPDSGANVLTF	TGCAGTGCTAGAGTGCCGGACTCTGGGGCCAACGTCCTGACTTTC
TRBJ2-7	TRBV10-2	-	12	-	CASSGQRYEQYF	TGCGCCAGCAGTGGTCAGAGGTACGAGCAGTACTTC
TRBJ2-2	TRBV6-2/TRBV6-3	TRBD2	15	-	CASSWGLTNTGELFF	TGTGCCAGCAGCTGGGGACTAACGAACACCGGGGAGCTGTTTTTT
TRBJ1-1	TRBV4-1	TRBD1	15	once	CASSRVQGAVTEAFF	TGCGCCAGCAGCCGAGTACAGGGGGCGGTCACTGAAGCTTTCTTT
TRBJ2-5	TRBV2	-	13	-	CASSDREVETQYF	TGTGCCAGCAGTGACAGGGAGGTAGAGACCCAGTACTTC
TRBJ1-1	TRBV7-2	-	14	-	CASSSNLGHTEAFF	TGTGCCAGCAGCTCTAACCTAGGGCACACTGAAGCTTTCTTT
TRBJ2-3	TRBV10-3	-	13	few	CATRTDSTDTQYF	TGTGCCACGCGGACGGATAGCACAGATACGCAGTATTTT
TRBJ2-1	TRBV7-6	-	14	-	CASSLWAGENEQFF	TGTGCCAGCAGCTTATGGGCAGGGGAAAATGAGCAGTTCTTC
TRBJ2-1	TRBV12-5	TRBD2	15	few	CASGPGLAGYNEQFF	TGTGCTAGTGGGCCTGGACTAGCGGGGTACAATGAGCAGTTCTTC
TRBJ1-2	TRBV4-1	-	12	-	CASRHSGYGYTF	TGTGCCAGCAGACACTCCGGCTATGGCTACACCTTC
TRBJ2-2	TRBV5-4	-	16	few	CASSPLGTRNTGELFF	TGTGCCAGCAGCCCCCTTGGGACCCGGAACACCGGGGAGCTGTTTTTT
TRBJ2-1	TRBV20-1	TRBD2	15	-	CSAIESGSSYNEQFF	TGCAGTGCTATCGAGAGCGGGAGCTCCTACAATGAGCAGTTCTTC
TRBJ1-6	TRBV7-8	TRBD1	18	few	CASSLVQGGSSYNSPLHF	TGTGCCAGCAGCTTAGTTCAGGGGGGGAGCTCCTATAATTCACCCCTCCACTTT
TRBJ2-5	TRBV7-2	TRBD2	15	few	CASSFPTSGVETQYF	TGTGCCAGCAGCTTCCCGACTAGCGGGGTGGAGACCCAGTACTTC
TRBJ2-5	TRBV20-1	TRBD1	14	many	CSAQTTGHQETQYF	TGCAGTGCCCAAACGACAGGGCATCAAGAGACCCAGTACTTC
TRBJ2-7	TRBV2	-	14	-	CASSENGSEYEQYF	TGTGCCAGCAGTGAAAACGGGAGTGAATACGAGCAGTACTTC
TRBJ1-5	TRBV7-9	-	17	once	CASSFAGGWDSNQPQHF	TGTGCCAGCAGCTTCGCGGGGGGGTGGGATAGCAATCAGCCCCAGCATTTT
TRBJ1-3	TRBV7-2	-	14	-	CASSPGVPGNTIYF	TGTGCCAGCAGTCCAGGGGTCCCTGGAAACACCATATATTTT
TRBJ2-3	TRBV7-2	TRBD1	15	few	CASSLQTGSTDTQYF	TGTGCCAGCAGCTTACAGACAGGGAGCACAGATACGCAGTATTTT
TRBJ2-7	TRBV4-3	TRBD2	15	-	CASSQAAGGRSEQYF	TGCGCCAGCAGCCAAGCAGCGGGAGGGCGTAGCGAGCAGTACTTC
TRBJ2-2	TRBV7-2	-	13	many	CASSVQITGELFF	TGTGCCAGCAGCGTCCAGATCACCGGGGAGCTGTTTTTT
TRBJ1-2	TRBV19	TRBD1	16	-	CASSPGQGPTNYGYTF	TGTGCCAGTAGTCCAGGACAGGGGCCGACTAACTATGGCTACACCTTC
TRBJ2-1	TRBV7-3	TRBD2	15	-	CTSSPIRGGRSEQFF	TGTACCAGCAGCCCAATAAGGGGCGGGAGGAGTGAGCAGTTCTTC
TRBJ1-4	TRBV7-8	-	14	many	CASSFGGWGEKLFF	TGTGCCAGCAGCTTTGGAGGGTGGGGTGAAAAACTGTTTTTT
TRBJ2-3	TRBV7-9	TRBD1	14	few	CASSFGQAADTQYF	TGTGCCAGCAGCTTCGGACAGGCCGCAGATACGCAGTATTTT
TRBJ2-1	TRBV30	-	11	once	CAGRTYNEQFF	TGTGCCGGGAGGACTTACAATGAGCAGTTCTTC
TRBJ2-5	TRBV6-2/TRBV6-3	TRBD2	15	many	CASSYEASGSETQYF	TGTGCCAGCAGTTACGAGGCTAGCGGGAGCGAGACCCAGTACTTC
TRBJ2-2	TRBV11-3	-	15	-	CASSLDLTGAGELFF	TGTGCCAGCAGCTTAGATCTAACGGGGGCCGGGGAGCTGTTTTTT
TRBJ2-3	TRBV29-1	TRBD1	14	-	CSVNNAGGADTQYF	TGCAGCGTCAACAACGCAGGGGGCGCAGATACGCAGTATTTT
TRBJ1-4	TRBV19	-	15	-	CASSIRRVGGEKLFF	TGTGCCAGTAGTATACGCAGGGTTGGTGGTGAAAAACTGTTTTTT
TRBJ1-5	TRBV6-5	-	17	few	CASSYSRAESSNQPQHF	TGTGCCAGCAGTTACTCGAGGGCAGAGTCTAGCAATCAGCCCCAGCATTTT
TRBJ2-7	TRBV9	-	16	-	CASSVDPGSGPYEQYF	TGTGCCAGCAGCGTAGACCCCGGGTCCGGACCCTACGAGCAGTACTTC